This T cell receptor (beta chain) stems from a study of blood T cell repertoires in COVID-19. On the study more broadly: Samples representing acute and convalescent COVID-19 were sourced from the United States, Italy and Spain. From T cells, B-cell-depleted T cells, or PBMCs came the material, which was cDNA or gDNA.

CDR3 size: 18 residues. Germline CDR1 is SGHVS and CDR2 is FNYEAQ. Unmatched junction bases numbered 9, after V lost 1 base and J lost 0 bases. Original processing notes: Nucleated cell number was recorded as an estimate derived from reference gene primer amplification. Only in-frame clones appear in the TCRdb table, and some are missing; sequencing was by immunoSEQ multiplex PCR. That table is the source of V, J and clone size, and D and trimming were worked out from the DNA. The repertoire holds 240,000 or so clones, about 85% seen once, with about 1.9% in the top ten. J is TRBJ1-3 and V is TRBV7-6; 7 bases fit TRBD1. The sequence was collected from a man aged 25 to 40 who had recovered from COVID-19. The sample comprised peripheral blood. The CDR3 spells CASSLGFPGGISGNTIYF. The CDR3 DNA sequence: TGTGCCAGCAGCTTAGGATTTCCAGGGGGGATCTCTGGAAACACCATATATTTT.